This T cell receptor (beta chain) is drawn from a study of post-analysis software for immune sequencing data. Study-level background: Recorded subtypes: relapsing-remitting, secondary progressive, progressive-relapsing; some patients unannotated.

Unique molecular identifiers had been added to the TCR beta cDNA libraries. MiXCR, applied by TCRdb to the PCR reads, yields one record per CDR3 protein. The data hold some 700,000 distinct CDR3 sequences, with about 60% observed a single time. Study findings and constraints: Normalized Chao1 diversity in multiple sclerosis patients fell significantly below that of controls. Patients had higher frequencies than controls of a handful of TRBV segments, including TRBV5-6, TRBV5-1 and TRBV20-1.

The CDR3 spans 16 residues. The germline V gene has CDR1 MDHEN and CDR2 SYDVKM. With 6 bases removed from V and 8 bases from J, the gap between germline ends came to 25 bases. This clonotype occurred a few times. Its target is not known. This clonotype was sampled from a girl aged 2 to 10 with multiple sclerosis. The sample was blood. The chain combines TRBV28 with TRBJ1-2; tentative D call: TRBD1 (6 bases). CDR3 coding DNA: TGTGCCAGCAGATCTAGGGGGTCCCATCGGACTATGGGCTACACCTTC. Translation gives CASRSRGSHRTMGYTF.